These 11 T cell receptor beta chains were sequenced from one sample in a study. TCRdb itself ran the RT-PCR reads through MiXCR, one entry per CDR3 protein. The data show hundreds of thousands of distinct CDR3 sequences, 14% seen once. The source material was memory CD4+ T cells from blood. Every receptor here comes from a female donor in good health, serving as a healthy control.

This clonotype has a handful of counts. This chain joins TRBV6-1 and TRBJ2-1, with D possibly matching TRBD2 (7 bases). CDR3 length equals 15 residues. Germline values: CDR1 MNHNS, CDR2 SASEGT. The ends were cut back, 3 bases at V and 6 bases at J, with 15 bases in the middle. Written as DNA, the CDR3 is TGTGCCAGCAGTGATTGGGGGGGGCAGACCAATGAGCAGTTCTTC. Translated, it gives CASSDWGGQTNEQFF.

The rearrangement uses TRBV20-1 and TRBJ2-7, with TRBD1 matching over 7 bases. Trimming cost V 6 bases and J 7 bases; bases outside gene matches: 12. The germline V gene has CDR1 DFQATT and CDR2 SNEGSKA (reference sequence). This CDR3 contains 13 residues. The CDR3 here is CSAPGQLRGEQYF. CDR3 coding DNA: TGCAGTGCGCCGGGACAGCTCCGAGGAGAGCAGTACTTC.

The chain has TRBV3-1 and TRBJ1-1, with no clear D. This CDR3 has 12 residues. The V gene's germline CDR1 is LGHDT and CDR2 YNNKEL (reference sequence). V lost 0 bases to trimming and J lost 3 bases, with 2 bases between them. This CDR3 reads CASSQEYTEAFF. The CDR3 DNA reads TGTGCCAGCAGCCAAGAGTACACTGAAGCTTTCTTT.

In this sample, this clonotype turned up a few times. The genes are TRBV7-8 and TRBJ1-1; D is unresolved. This CDR3 has 13 residues. Trimming left V 2 bases short and J 6 bases short, with 10 bases between. Germline assignment: CDR1 SGHVS and CDR2 FQNEAQ. CDR3 in amino acids: CASSLFSGPEAFF. CDR3 sequence (DNA): TGTGCCAGCAGCTTATTCTCAGGCCCTGAAGCTTTCTTT.

A few counts support this clonotype. This chain uses TRBV20-1 with TRBJ2-7; 9 nucleotides align to TRBD1. The CDR3 covers 16 residues. Germline lookup yields CDR1 DFQATT and CDR2 SNEGSKA (reference sequence). The trim removed 6 bases at V and 2 bases at J, leaving 14 bases unmatched. The chain's CDR3 is CSATGQGGGFTYEQYF. CDR3 sequence (DNA): TGCAGTGCAACGGGACAGGGAGGGGGATTTACCTACGAGCAGTACTTC.

The gene calls are TRBV7-8 and TRBJ1-2; 7 nucleotides agree with TRBD1. The junction had 4 bases not matched to a gene; V was cut back by 4 bases and J by 8 bases. Germline values: CDR1 SGHVS, CDR2 FQNEAQ. The CDR3 is 12 amino acids. CDR3 sequence reads: CASSSDRRGYTF. CDR3 sequence (DNA): TGTGCCAGCAGCTCGGACAGGCGCGGCTACACCTTC.

Ten or more counts support this clonotype. J is TRBJ2-2 and V is TRBV6-1, with D possibly TRBD2 on 6 matching bases. This CDR3 contains 14 residues. V lost 7 bases to trimming and J lost 4 bases, with 13 bases between them. Germline CDR1 MNHNS, CDR2 SASEGT. The CDR3 region has the DNA TGTGCCAGCAAACGCGGGGTACTCACCGGGGAGCTGTTTTTT. Its protein product is CASKRGVLTGELFF.

This chain connects TRBV7-9 to TRBJ1-2; perhaps TRBD1 as D (6 bases). From germline, CDR1 is SEHNR and CDR2 FQNEAQ (reference sequence). The CDR3 sequence is 14 residues long. Trimming pared 3 bases from V and 3 bases from J, leaving 11 bases between. CDR3 sequence reads: CASSLGANDYGYTF. The CDR3 DNA sequence: TGTGCCAGCAGCTTGGGGGCTAACGACTATGGCTACACCTTC.

The gene calls are TRBV20-1 and TRBJ2-1; 7 bases are shared with TRBD1. CDR1 is DFQATT and CDR2 is SNEGSKA in the germline V gene (reference sequence). The CDR3 is made up of 14 amino acids. Trimming removed 6 bases from V and 7 bases from J; junction bases left unmatched: 12. CDR3 region: CSAARGGPGNEQFF. CDR3 bases: TGCAGTGCCGCACGAGGGGGCCCGGGAAATGAGCAGTTCTTC.

In its sample, this clonotype was seen a few times. CDR3 in amino acids: CASSLGMGGPITDTQYF. CDR3 DNA: TGTGCCAGCAGCTTGGGAATGGGAGGGCCTATTACAGATACGCAGTATTTT. This chain uses TRBV5-6 with TRBJ2-3; 7 bases fit TRBD2. The V gene's germline CDR1 is SGHDT and CDR2 YYEEEE. The CDR3 length is 17 residues. With 0 bases clipped from V and 3 bases from J, the junction kept 10 bases outside the gene matches.

This clonotype occurred many times. The V call is TRBV29-1, the J call TRBJ1-2, with 10 nucleotides matching TRBD1. The CDR3 extends over 17 amino acids. From germline, CDR1 is SQVTM and CDR2 ANQGSEA. The V and J ends lost 1 base and 2 bases, in that order; junction bases with no gene match: 10. CDR3 nucleotide sequence: TGCAGCGTTGAAGGGATGGCTACGGGACAGGGGAACTATGGCTACACCTTC. Translated: CSVEGMATGQGNYGYTF.